This TCR beta chain was obtained from a study of regulatory T cells in long-lasting Graves disease. Turning to the study itself: Patients with new Graves' disease had used antithyroid drugs below 3 months.

Time point noted: newly diagnosed GD, antithyroid drugs for less than 3 months. RNA from PBMCs was the source of the TCR library. The patients were drawn from one endocrinology department in Xi'an, China. Study results and limitations: No thyroid tissue was studied; the work used peripheral blood only.

V dropped 6 bases and J dropped 6 bases, with 13 bases sitting between them. CDR3 length: 13 residues. This clonotype appeared many times. Its specificity is not known. With iRepertoire HTBI primers and Arm-PCR of CDR3 regions, TCR beta libraries were built. TCRdb passed the multiplex PCR reads through MiXCR, listing each CDR3 protein once. The sample consists of around 400,000 distinct CDR3 sequences, about 14% of them appearing once. The V and J genes are TRBV12-3 or TRBV12-4 and TRBJ2-3, with D maybe TRBD1 (6 bases). The TCR originated in a female donor with Graves disease. The source material was peripheral blood mononuclear cells (PBMCs), sampled at new diagnosis, from a patient treated with antithyroid drugs. This CDR3 is CASSSNRVDTQYF. As DNA, the CDR3 is TGTGCCAGCAGCTCCAACAGGGTTGATACGCAGTATTTT.